This TCR beta chain was captured in a study of blood T cells in healthy people across ages (dated by TCRdb to between 2014 and 2017). General notes on the study: In model experiments, roughly one uniquely barcoded TCR beta cDNA molecule per two T cells was captured by template switching. To track age-related changes in TCR beta repertoire diversity, the study relied on deep sequencing normalized with unique cDNA molecular identifiers. The donors were split into four age groups: young (average 16 years), middle-aged (about 40), aged (over 55) and long-lived (approximately 89). Donors of different ages were randomly distributed across sequencing lanes to avoid experimental bias. The study analyzed two additional independent replicas of 1 million unique cDNA reads from the same blood draw for two donors, one aged 18 to 30 and one aged 80 or older. The study at large found these results: Since profiling was done on bulk unsorted PBMCs, naive and antigen-experienced compartments could not be conclusively compared. The CMV infection status of donors was not known, potentially confounding age-related changes in expanded clonotypes. Observed TCR beta diversity per million T cells fell roughly linearly with age, and a significant reduction was already apparent by age around 40. Total diversity estimates from one million sequenced T cells were considered lower bounds and underestimates. The percentage of naive T cells measured by flow cytometry correlated strongly with observed TCR beta diversity. The long-lived group showed more naive CD4+ T cells, fewer expanded clones and increased TCR diversity than the aged group, suggesting age selection.

The donors were some 39 Caucasian individuals from Russia, aged roughly 6 to 90 years, who were systemically healthy. About 9.6 milliliters of peripheral blood were collected from each donor into EDTA-treated Vacutainer tubes. Ficoll-Paque density-gradient centrifugation was used to isolate PBMCs, with at least 6.5 million obtained per sample. Trizol reagent was used to extract total RNA from the PBMCs, yielding at least 6 micrograms per sample. Naive CD45RAhigh/CD27high T cell percentages were measured by flow cytometry on a PBMC aliquot from every donor. At least ten counts were recorded for this clonotype. The antigen it recognizes is unknown. No quality values exist for individual bases; no much larger clone is one base distant. Preparation of the library involved 5' RACE. These reads were obtained on an Illumina HiSeq 2500. The second PCR ran for roughly 7 to 11 cycles and used a J-beta primer mix along with a sample-barcoded 5' primer. A unique molecular identifier was introduced onto each TCR beta cDNA molecule by a template-switch 5' adaptor carrying 12 random nucleotides. Each sample yielded at least 3 million CDR3-containing paired-end reads. The Mint cDNA synthesis kit, primed by a TRBC-specific oligonucleotide, was used to synthesize first-strand cDNA from all RNA. After uracil-DNA glycosylase treatment, a first 18-cycle PCR used universal primers M1SS and BC2_uni_R on all cDNA. The paper's processing steps were these. Each sample was normalized by randomly selecting 1 million high-quality reads, each carrying a distinct molecular identifier. Reads with shared molecular identifiers were discarded instead of being binned into consensus sequences. CDR3 identification, clonotype clustering and error correction used MiTCR with a Q25 quality threshold and the strictest error-elimination algorithm. A nonparametric unseen species model with Euler transformation was used to estimate a lower bound on total TCR beta diversity. Clones were called with MiXCR by TCRdb after fastp trimmed the public reads at Q25, and only in-frame beta chains were retained. Entries are consolidated by CDR3 protein sequence, retaining the most common genes and DNA. The V and J calls, along with clone size, are taken from TCRdb and not from the paper's own processing. This sample has over 550,000 distinct CDR3 sequences in its table, and roughly 31% of those were observed once. The ten largest clonotypes hold around 16% of the sample.

This TCR came from an elderly woman in good health. Sample: blood.

The nucleotide sequence is given as TGTGCCAGCAGCCCACAGTTCTCTGGGGCCAACGTCCTGACTTTC. It translates to CASSPQFSGANVLTF. The rearranged chain carries TRBV14 and TRBJ2-6; there is no confident call for the D gene. CDR1 and CDR2, per the germline V gene, are SGHDN and FVKESK. V lost 4 bases and J lost 0 bases; the stretch between them is 7 bases long. The CDR3 starts with the cysteine, ends with the phenylalanine, and has 15 residues. Just the 45-base CDR3 DNA is kept, in frame starting at base 1.